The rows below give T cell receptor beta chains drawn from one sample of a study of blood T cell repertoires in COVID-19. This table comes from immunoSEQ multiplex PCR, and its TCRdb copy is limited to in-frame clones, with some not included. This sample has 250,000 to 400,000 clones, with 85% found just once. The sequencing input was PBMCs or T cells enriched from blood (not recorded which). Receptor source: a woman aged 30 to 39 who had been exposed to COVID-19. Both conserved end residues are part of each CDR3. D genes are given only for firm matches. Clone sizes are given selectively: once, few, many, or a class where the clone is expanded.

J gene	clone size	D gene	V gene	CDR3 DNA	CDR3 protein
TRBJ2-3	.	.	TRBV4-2	TGTGCCAGCAGCCGGGCGGGAGATACGCAGTATTTT	CASSRAGDTQYF
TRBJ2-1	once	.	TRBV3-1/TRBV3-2	TGTGCCAGCAGCCAAGATACGGTATCCGTCAATGAGCAGTTCTTC	CASSQDTVSVNEQFF
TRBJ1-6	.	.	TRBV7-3	TGTGCCAGCAGCTCGGGGGTTGGGAATTCACCCCTCCACTTT	CASSSGVGNSPLHF
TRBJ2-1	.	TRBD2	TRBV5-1	TGCGCCAGCAGCTTTAGGAGCGGGGGGTCCAATGAGCAGTTCTTC	CASSFRSGGSNEQFF
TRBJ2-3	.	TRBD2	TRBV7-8	TGTGCCAGCAGCTTAGTAATTACTAGCGGATCTAGCACAGATACGCAGTATTTT	CASSLVITSGSSTDTQYF
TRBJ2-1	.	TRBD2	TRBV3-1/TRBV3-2	TGTGCCAGCAGCCCGAGCTTATGGACTAGCGGGAGGAGCTCCTACAATGAGCAGTTCTTC	CASSPSLWTSGRSSYNEQFF
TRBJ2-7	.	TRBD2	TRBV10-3	TGTGCCATCAGTAGTCCCGGCACCGGGACTAGCGGGGGGTCCCTCCCCGAGCAGTACTTC	CAISSPGTGTSGGSLPEQYF
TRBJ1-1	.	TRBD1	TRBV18	TGTGCCAGCTCACCACGGGCAGCAGGGGGCCGGACTGAAGCTTTCTTT	CASSPRAAGGRTEAFF
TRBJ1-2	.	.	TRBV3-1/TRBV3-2	TGTGCCAGCAGCTATCAGGGAAACTATGGCTACACCTTC	CASSYQGNYGYTF
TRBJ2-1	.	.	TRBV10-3	TGTGCCATCAAGAGAGCAGGGGAGTTTGAGCAGTTCTTC	CAIKRAGEFEQFF
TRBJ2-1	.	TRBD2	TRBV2	TGTGCCAGCAGTGAGGGCCTTCTAGCGGGAGGGCCCAATGAGCAGTTCTTC	CASSEGLLAGGPNEQFF
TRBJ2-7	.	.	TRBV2	TGTGCCAGCATAGGGGTGGTCGAGGGAGGTGAGCAGTACTTC	CASIGVVEGGEQYF
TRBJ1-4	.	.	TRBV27	TGTGCCAGCAGTCTAACCCCAGGGTCGGGCGAAAAACTGTTTTTT	CASSLTPGSGEKLFF
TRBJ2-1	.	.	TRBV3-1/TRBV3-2	TGTGCCAGCAGCCAAGAAAATAGACTAGTGGCCTACAATGAGCAGTTCTTC	CASSQENRLVAYNEQFF
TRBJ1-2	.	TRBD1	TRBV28	TGTGCCAGTAGGGGGCGCTTCTATGGCTACACCTTC	CASRGRFYGYTF
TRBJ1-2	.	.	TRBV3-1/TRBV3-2	TGTGCCAGCAGCCTGGATACAGGCGGCTACACCTTC	CASSLDTGGYTF
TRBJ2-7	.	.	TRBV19	TGTGCCAGTAGTACTCTTGCGACTGGCATCTACGAGCAGTACTTC	CASSTLATGIYEQYF
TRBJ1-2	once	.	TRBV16	TGTGCCAGCAGCCAATCCTATGTCGGCTACACCTTC	CASSQSYVGYTF
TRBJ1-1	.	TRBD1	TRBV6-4	TGTGCCAGCAGTGACCCGATAACAGGGGTGAGCACTGAAGCTTTCTTT	CASSDPITGVSTEAFF
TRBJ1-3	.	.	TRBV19	TGTGCCAGTAGTATACGGGGACTAGTTACGTCTGGAAACACCATATATTTT	CASSIRGLVTSGNTIYF
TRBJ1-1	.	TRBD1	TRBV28	TGTGCCAGCAGTTTATATCTGGGACAGGGGCGCCCTGAAGCTTTCTTT	CASSLYLGQGRPEAFF
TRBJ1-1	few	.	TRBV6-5	TGTGCCAGCAGTTATAGCACTCTATCGTACACTGAAGCTTTCTTT	CASSYSTLSYTEAFF
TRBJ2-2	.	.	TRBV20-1	TGCAGTGCTAGTCCCCCGGGAGTGGTCGGGGAGCTGTTTTTT	CSASPPGVVGELFF
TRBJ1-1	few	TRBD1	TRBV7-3	TGTGCCAGCAGCCCAGCGAAGGGGGCGAACACTGAAGCTTTCTTT	CASSPAKGANTEAFF
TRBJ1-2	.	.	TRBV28	TGTGCCAGCAGTTCAACAGGCTATGGCTACACCTTC	CASSSTGYGYTF
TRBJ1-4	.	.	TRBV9	TGTGCCAGCAGCCTCGGGGGTTCCCTTGAAAAACTGTTTTTT	CASSLGGSLEKLFF
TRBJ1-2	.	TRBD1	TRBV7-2	TGTGCCACCCAGACAGGGGAATACGACGGCTACACCTTC	CATQTGEYDGYTF